This T cell receptor beta chain is drawn from a study of T cell repertoires in cytomegalovirus infection. The overall study: Public TCR beta signatures provided an indication of both CMV infection and a matching HLA type. Overall study results and limits: Cumulative frequency of public TCR beta families picked out carriers of CMV plus the relevant HLA. Dominating the ex vivo response were TCR beta clonotypes that were CMV-specific and HLA-C-restricted.

The count of this clonotype is one. Its antigen remains unidentified. Using its own MiXCR run on the reads, TCRdb lists one record per CDR3 protein. The sample consists of more than 650,000 distinct CDR3 sequences, 35% of them appearing once. Germline values: CDR1 LGHDT, CDR2 YNNKEL (reference sequence). V was clipped by 2 bases and J by 4 bases; unmatched bases: 7. CDR3 length: 15 residues. The chain has TRBV3-1 and TRBJ1-1; 7 bases are a match to TRBD1. Sequencing was carried out using PBMCs. The clonotype originates from a human donor in good health (CMV status not recorded). Some clones in this sample may be carry-over from other donors' samples. In DNA, the CDR3 is TGTGCCAGCAGCCAATCGACAGGGATAGGCACTGAAGCTTTCTTT. As protein: CASSQSTGIGTEAFF.